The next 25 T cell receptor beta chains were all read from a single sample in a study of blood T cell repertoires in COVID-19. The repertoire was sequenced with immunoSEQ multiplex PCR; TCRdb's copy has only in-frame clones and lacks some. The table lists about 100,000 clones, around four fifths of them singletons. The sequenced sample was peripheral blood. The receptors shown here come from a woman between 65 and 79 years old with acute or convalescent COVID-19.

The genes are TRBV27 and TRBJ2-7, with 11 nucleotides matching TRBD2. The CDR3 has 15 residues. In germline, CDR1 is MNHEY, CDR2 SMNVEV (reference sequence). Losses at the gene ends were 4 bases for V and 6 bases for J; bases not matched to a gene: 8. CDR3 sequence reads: CASSSPSGGTTEQYF. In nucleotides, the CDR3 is TGTGCCAGCAGTTCCCCTAGCGGGGGGACAACCGAGCAGTACTTC.

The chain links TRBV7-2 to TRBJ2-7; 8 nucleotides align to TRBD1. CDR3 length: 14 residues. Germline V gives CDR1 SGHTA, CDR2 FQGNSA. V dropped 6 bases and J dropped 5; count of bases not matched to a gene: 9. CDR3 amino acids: CASSKNRGDHEQYV. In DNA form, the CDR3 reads TGTGCCAGCAGTAAAAACAGGGGGGACCACGAGCAGTACGTC.

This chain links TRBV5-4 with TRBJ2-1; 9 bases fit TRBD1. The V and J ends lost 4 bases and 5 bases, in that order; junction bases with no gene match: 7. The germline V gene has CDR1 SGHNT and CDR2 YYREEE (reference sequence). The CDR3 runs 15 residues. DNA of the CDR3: TGTGCCAGCAGCCGTGACAGGGGGAAGGACAATGAGCAGTTCTTC. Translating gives CASSRDRGKDNEQFF.

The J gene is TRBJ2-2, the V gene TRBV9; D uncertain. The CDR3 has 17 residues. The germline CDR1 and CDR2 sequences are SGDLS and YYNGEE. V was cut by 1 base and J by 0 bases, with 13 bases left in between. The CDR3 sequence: CASSVPGANSNTGELFF. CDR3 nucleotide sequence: TGTGCCAGCAGCGTACCGGGTGCCAATTCGAACACCGGGGAGCTGTTTTTT.

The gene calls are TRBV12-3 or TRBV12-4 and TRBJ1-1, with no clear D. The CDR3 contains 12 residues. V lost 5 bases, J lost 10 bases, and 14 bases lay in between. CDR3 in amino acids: CASSPQLWAAFF. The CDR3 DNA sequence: TGTGCCAGCAGTCCCCAGCTATGGGCAGCTTTCTTT.

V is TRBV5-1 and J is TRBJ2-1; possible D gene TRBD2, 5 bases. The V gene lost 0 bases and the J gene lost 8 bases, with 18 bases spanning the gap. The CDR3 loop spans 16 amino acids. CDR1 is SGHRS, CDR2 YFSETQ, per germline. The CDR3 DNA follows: TGCGCCAGCAGCTTGGAGGGTGCCCGAGGGCTCGATGAGCAGTTCTTC. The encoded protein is CASSLEGARGLDEQFF.

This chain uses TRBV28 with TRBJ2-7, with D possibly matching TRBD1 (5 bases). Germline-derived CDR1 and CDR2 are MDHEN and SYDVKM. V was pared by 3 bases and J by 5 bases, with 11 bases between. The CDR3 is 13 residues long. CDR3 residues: CASSFSGAHEQYV. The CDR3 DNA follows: TGTGCCAGCAGTTTCTCTGGGGCCCACGAGCAGTACGTC.

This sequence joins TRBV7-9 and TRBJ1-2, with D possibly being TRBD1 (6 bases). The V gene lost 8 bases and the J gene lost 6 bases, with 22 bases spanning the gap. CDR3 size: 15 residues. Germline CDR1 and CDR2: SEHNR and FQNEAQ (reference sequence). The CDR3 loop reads CASSNRGEGENGYTF. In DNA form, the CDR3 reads TGTGCCAGCTCCAATAGGGGGGAGGGAGAGAATGGCTACACCTTC.

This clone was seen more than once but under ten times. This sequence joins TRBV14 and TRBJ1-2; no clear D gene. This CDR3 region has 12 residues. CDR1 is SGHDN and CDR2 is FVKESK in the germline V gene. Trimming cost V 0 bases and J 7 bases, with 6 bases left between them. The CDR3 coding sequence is TGTGCCAGCAGCCAAGAGCGGCTTGGCTACACCTTC. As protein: CASSQERLGYTF.

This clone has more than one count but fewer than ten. CDR3 nucleotide sequence: TGTGCCAGCAGTTCCATCCAGGGAATCCAGCCCCAGCATTTT. Its protein product is CASSSIQGIQPQHF. The J gene is TRBJ1-5, the V gene TRBV28; D is possibly TRBD1 (5 bases). The germline V gene encodes CDR1 MDHEN and CDR2 SYDVKM. The V end was cut by 4 bases, the J end by 7 bases, with 14 bases between. This CDR3 is 14 amino acids long.

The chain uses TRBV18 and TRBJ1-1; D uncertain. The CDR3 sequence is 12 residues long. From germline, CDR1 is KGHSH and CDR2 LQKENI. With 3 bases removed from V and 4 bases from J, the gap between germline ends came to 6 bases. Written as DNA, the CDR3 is TGTGCCAGCTCACCTACGAGCACTGAAGCTTTCTTT. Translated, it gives CASSPTSTEAFF. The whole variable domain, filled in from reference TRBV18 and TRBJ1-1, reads NAGVMQNPRHLVRRRGQEARLRCSPMKGHSHVYWYRQLPEEGLKFMVYLQKENIIDESGMPKERFSAEFPKEGPSILRIQQVVRGDSAAYFCASSPTSTEAFFGQGTRLTVV.

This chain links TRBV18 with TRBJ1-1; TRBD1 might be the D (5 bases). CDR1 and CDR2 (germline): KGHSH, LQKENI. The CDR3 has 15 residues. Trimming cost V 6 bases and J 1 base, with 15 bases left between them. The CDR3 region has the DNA TGTGCCAGCTCCCCCCGGGAGGGGAGGAACACTGAAGCTTTCTTT. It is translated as CASSPREGRNTEAFF.

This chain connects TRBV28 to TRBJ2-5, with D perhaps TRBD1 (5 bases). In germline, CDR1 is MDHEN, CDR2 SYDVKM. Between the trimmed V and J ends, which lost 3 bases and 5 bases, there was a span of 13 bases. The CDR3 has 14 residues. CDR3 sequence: CASSLGGARETQYF. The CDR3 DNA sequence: TGTGCCAGCAGTTTGGGTGGGGCGCGGGAGACCCAGTACTTC.

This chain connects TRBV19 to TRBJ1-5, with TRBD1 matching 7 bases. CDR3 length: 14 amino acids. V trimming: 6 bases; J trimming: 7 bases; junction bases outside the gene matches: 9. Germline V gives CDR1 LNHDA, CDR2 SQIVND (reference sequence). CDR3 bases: TGTGCCAGTAGCACGACAGGGATAAGGCAGCCCCAGCATTTT. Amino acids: CASSTTGIRQPQHF.

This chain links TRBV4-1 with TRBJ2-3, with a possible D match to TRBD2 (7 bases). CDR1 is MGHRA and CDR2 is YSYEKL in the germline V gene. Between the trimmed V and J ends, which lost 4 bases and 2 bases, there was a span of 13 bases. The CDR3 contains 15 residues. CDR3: CASSREGGNTDTQYF. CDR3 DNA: TGCGCCAGCAGCCGCGAGGGGGGGAACACAGATACGCAGTATTTT.

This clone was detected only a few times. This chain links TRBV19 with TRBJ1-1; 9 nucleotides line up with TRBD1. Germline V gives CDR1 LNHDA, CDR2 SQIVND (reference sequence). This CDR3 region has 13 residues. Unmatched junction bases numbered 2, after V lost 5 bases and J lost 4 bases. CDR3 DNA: TGTGCCAGTAGTCTGACAGGGGGCACTGAAGCTTTCTTT. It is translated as CASSLTGGTEAFF. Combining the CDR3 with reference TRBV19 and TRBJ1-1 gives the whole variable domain DGGITQSPKYLFRKEGQNVTLSCEQNLNHDAMYWYRQDPGQGLRLIYYSQIVNDFQKGDIAEGYSVSREKKESFPLTVTSAQKNPTAFYLCASSLTGGTEAFFGQGTRLTVV.

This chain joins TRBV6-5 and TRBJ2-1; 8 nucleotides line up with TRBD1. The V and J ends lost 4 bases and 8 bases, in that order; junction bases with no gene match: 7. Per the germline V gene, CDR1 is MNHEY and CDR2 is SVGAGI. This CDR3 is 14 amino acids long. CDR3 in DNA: TGTGCCAGCAGTTTCAATAACAGGGGGGATGAGCAGTTCTTC. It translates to CASSFNNRGDEQFF.

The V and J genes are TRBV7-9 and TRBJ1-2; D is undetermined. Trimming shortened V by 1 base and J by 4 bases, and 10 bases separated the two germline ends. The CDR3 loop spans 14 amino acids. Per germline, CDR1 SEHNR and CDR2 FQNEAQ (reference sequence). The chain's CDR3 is CASSLGGGTYGYTF. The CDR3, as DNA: TGTGCCAGCAGCTTAGGAGGAGGAACCTATGGCTACACCTTC.

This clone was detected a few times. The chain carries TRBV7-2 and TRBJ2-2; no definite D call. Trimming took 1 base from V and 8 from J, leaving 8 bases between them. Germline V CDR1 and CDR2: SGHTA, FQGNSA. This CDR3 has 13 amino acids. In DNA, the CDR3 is TGTGCCAGCAGCTTAGGGGCTCCAGGGGAGCTGTTTTTT. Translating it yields CASSLGAPGELFF.

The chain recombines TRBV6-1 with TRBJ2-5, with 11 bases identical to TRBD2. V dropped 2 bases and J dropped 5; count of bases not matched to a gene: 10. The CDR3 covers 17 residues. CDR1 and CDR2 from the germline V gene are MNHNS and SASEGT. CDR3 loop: CASSEILAGGRLETQYF. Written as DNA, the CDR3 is TGTGCCAGCAGTGAAATTCTAGCGGGGGGCCGGTTGGAGACCCAGTACTTC.

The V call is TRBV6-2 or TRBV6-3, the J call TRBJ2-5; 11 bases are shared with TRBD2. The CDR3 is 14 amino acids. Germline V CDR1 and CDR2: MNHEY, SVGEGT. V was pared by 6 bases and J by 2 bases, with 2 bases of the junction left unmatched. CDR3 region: CASSRLAGQETQYF. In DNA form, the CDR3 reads TGTGCCAGCAGCCGACTAGCGGGGCAAGAGACCCAGTACTTC.

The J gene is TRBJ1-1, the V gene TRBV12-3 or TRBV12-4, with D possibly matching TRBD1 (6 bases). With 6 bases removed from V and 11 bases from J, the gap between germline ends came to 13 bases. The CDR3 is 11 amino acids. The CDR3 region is CASSSGQRAFF. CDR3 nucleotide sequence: TGTGCCAGCAGCAGCGGACAGAGGGCTTTCTTT.

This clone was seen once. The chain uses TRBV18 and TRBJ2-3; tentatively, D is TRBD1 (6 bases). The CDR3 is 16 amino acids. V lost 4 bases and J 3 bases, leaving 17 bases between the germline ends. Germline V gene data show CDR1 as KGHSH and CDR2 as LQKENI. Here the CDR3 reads CASSRSQGVWTDTQYF. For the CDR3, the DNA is TGTGCCAGCTCACGCTCACAGGGTGTATGGACAGATACGCAGTATTTT.

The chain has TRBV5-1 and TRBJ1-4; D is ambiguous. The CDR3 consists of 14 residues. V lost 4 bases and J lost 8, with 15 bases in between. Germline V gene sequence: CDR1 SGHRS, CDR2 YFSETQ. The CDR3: CASSPSGVQEKLFF. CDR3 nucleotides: TGCGCCAGCAGCCCTTCGGGAGTGCAAGAAAAACTGTTTTTT.

CDR3 in amino acids: CASSEGDRAPYEQYF. The CDR3 DNA is TGTGCCAGCAGTGAAGGGGACAGGGCCCCCTACGAGCAGTACTTC. The chain uses TRBV2 and TRBJ2-7; 9 bases agree with TRBD1. V gave up 1 base and J gave up 2 bases; unmatched junction bases: 3. The CDR3 has 15 residues. Germline V gene lookup returns CDR1 SNHLY and CDR2 FYNNEI.